The present TCR beta chain was sequenced within a study of cytomegalovirus exposure and HLA in healthy donors. The germline V gene encodes CDR1 ENHRY and CDR2 SYGVKD. Trimming stripped 10 bases from V and 5 bases from J, with 14 bases between. The CDR3 covers 12 residues. The PCR had 60 Vbeta and 13 Jbeta primers. The repertoire was sequenced with immunoSEQ multiplex PCR; TCRdb's copy has only in-frame clones and lacks some. This sample carries around 170,000 clones, 60% to 85% of them seen once, and the ten largest clones take over 2.5%. This clone was found a few times. Its specificity is unknown. Study conclusions and caveats: CMV serostatus was the sole immune exposure information available.

The chain uses TRBV10-3 and TRBJ1-2; D not resolved. The sample was PBMCs. The sequence was collected from a woman aged 50 to 60 in good health and CMV-seropositive. CDR3 nucleotide sequence: TGTGCCAGCGCAGCTGACTTTTATGGCTACACCTTC. Translation: CASAADFYGYTF.